A selection of T cell receptor beta chains follows, all from one sample in a study of cytomegalovirus exposure and HLA in healthy donors. Measured with immunoSEQ multiplex PCR; TCRdb has only the in-frame clones, and not every one. The sample contains about 120,000 clones, more than 65% of which appear only once. The sequenced sample consisted of PBMCs. These receptors came from a man younger than 35 in good health and CMV-seropositive. The CDR3 runs from the conserved cysteine through the conserved F or W. Fields, in order: V gene, J gene, CDR3 length, D gene, clone size, CDR3 protein, CDR3 DNA. The D gene is left open where the match is weak. Size is stated for part of the rows, as once, few or many counts, or as a class when the clone is expanded.

TRBV28,TRBJ1-2,14,-,few,CASSRIHSNYGYTF,TGTGCCAGCAGTCGAATTCACAGTAACTATGGCTACACCTTC
TRBV5-6,TRBJ1-5,14,-,once,CASSPARGNQPQHF,TGTGCCAGCAGCCCCGCCAGGGGTAATCAGCCCCAGCATTTT
TRBV6-5,TRBJ1-4,15,-,medium-sized,CASSYSVEGAEKLFF,TGTGCCAGCAGTTACTCGGTGGAGGGTGCTGAAAAACTGTTTTTT
TRBV7-9,TRBJ1-6,14,TRBD1,-,CASSWDRRYSPLHF,TGTGCCAGCAGCTGGGACAGGCGCTATTCACCCCTCCACTTT
TRBV10-3,TRBJ1-2,14,TRBD1,-,CAISLGTGGTGYTF,TGTGCCATCAGCCTTGGGACAGGGGGTACTGGCTACACCTTC
TRBV18,TRBJ1-2,16,-,-,CASSPAAGTLPYGYTF,TGTGCCAGCTCCCCCGCCGCAGGCACGCTCCCTTATGGCTACACCTTC
TRBV7-2,TRBJ1-5,15,TRBD1,-,CASSSRTGGSQPQHF,TGTGCCAGCAGCTCAAGGACAGGGGGCAGTCAGCCCCAGCATTTT
TRBV27,TRBJ2-3,16,-,once,CASSSSLRDNSDTQYF,TGTGCCAGCAGTTCCTCCTTGCGGGATAATTCAGATACGCAGTATTTT
TRBV18,TRBJ2-2,16,-,-,CASSPAPRVRTGELFF,TGTGCCAGCTCACCGGCGCCCAGGGTACGAACCGGGGAGCTGTTTTTT
TRBV5-3,TRBJ2-5,17,TRBD2,-,CARRFNFSGGALETQYF,TGTGCCAGAAGATTTAATTTTAGCGGGGGGGCCCTGGAGACCCAGTACTTC
TRBV5-8,TRBJ1-2,16,TRBD1,-,CASSLYRDRGIYGYTF,TGTGCCAGCAGCTTGTACCGGGACAGGGGGATCTATGGCTACACCTTC
TRBV25-1,TRBJ1-1,15,-,few,CASSESRKRVGEAFF,TGTGCCAGCAGTGAATCCAGGAAGAGGGTGGGTGAAGCTTTCTTT
TRBV2,TRBJ1-2,14,-,-,CASNLLGTAYGYTF,TGTGCCAGCAATCTACTCGGGACTGCTTATGGCTACACCTTC
TRBV5-1,TRBJ1-3,16,-,-,CASSETGWPSGNTIYF,TGCGCCAGCAGCGAAACAGGGTGGCCCTCTGGAAACACCATATATTTT
TRBV5-1,TRBJ1-3,16,-,-,CASSSIAGSSGNTIYF,TGCGCCAGCAGCTCGATCGCCGGGAGCTCTGGAAACACCATATATTTT
TRBV28,TRBJ1-1,11,-,-,CASSPNTEAFF,TGTGCCAGCAGCCCTAACACTGAAGCTTTCTTT
TRBV5-5,TRBJ2-7,14,TRBD2,-,CASSRLADSYEQYF,TGTGCCAGCAGTCGACTAGCGGACTCCTACGAGCAGTACTTC
TRBV6-1,TRBJ1-5,21,TRBD1,-,CASSEYQVIGQGAGGNQPQHF,TGTGCCAGCAGTGAATATCAGGTAATAGGACAGGGGGCTGGGGGCAATCAGCCCCAGCATTTT
TRBV29-1,TRBJ2-7,18,TRBD2,few,CSVEGDYQGPGGGYEQYF,TGCAGCGTTGAAGGAGACTACCAGGGCCCGGGGGGGGGCTACGAGCAGTACTTC
TRBV2,TRBJ2-1,14,TRBD2,-,CASSTGEGYNEQFF,TGTGCCAGCAGCACCGGGGAGGGGTACAATGAGCAGTTCTTC
TRBV18,TRBJ1-6,13,-,-,CASSPTGGSPLHF,TGTGCCAGCTCACCGACAGGAGGATCACCCCTCCACTTT
TRBV25-1,TRBJ2-7,14,-,-,CASQNSGLPVEQYF,TGTGCCAGCCAAAACTCGGGGTTGCCGGTTGAGCAGTACTTC
TRBV11-2,TRBJ2-7,15,-,once,CASSRTSVQDYEQYF,TGTGCCAGCAGCCGGACATCGGTACAAGACTACGAGCAGTACTTC
TRBV6-1,TRBJ2-7,12,-,-,CASSVRAYEQYF,TGTGCCAGCAGTGTGCGGGCCTACGAGCAGTACTTC
TRBV7-8,TRBJ2-3,14,-,-,CASSLITGADTQYF,TGTGCCAGCAGCTTAATTACGGGGGCAGATACGCAGTATTTT
TRBV6-5,TRBJ2-3,16,TRBD2,-,CASSYGLAGVSDTQYF,TGTGCCAGCAGTTACGGGCTAGCGGGAGTTTCAGATACGCAGTATTTT
TRBV5-4,TRBJ2-3,15,-,few,CASSFGLKGTDTQYF,TGTGCCAGCAGCTTCGGACTTAAAGGCACAGATACGCAGTATTTT
TRBV7-2,TRBJ2-7,18,TRBD2,-,CASSSRGTSGRSAYEQYF,TGTGCCAGCAGCTCTAGAGGGACTAGCGGGAGAAGTGCCTACGAGCAGTACTTC
TRBV28,TRBJ2-7,16,-,-,CASSRMGLGEAYEQYF,TGTGCCAGCAGTCGGATGGGACTGGGGGAAGCCTACGAGCAGTACTTC
TRBV30,TRBJ1-2,12,-,once,CAWTYQGDGYTF,TGTGCCTGGACCTATCAGGGTGATGGCTACACCTTC
TRBV27,TRBJ2-7,14,TRBD1,-,CASSFRQGAGEQYF,TGTGCCAGCAGTTTTCGCCAGGGGGCGGGGGAGCAGTACTTC
TRBV29-1,TRBJ2-2,11,-,-,CSGIGTGELFF,TGCTCCGGGATAGGCACCGGGGAGCTGTTTTTT
TRBV11-1,TRBJ2-7,15,-,once,CASSSPGREAYEQYF,TGTGCCAGCAGCTCGCCGGGCAGGGAAGCCTACGAGCAGTACTTC
TRBV7-9,TRBJ2-3,16,TRBD2,-,CASSPGLAGAADTQYF,TGTGCCAGCAGTCCCGGACTAGCGGGAGCAGCAGATACGCAGTATTTT
TRBV4-1,TRBJ2-7,14,-,-,CASSPDEPSYEQYF,TGCGCCAGCAGCCCCGATGAGCCCTCCTACGAGCAGTACTTC
TRBV15,TRBJ1-2,14,TRBD1,-,CATSRDFKGAGYTF,TGTGCCACCAGCAGAGATTTTAAGGGGGCCGGCTACACCTTC
TRBV6-1,TRBJ1-4,21,TRBD1,-,CASSEMARWGQTQVESEKLFF,TGTGCCAGCAGTGAAATGGCTAGGTGGGGACAGACCCAAGTGGAGAGTGAAAAACTGTTTTTT
TRBV11-2,TRBJ2-1,15,-,-,CASSSTGRSYNEQFF,TGTGCCAGCAGCTCGACAGGACGCTCCTACAATGAGCAGTTCTTC
TRBV29-1,TRBJ2-3,14,TRBD2,-,CSALSGGAADTQYF,TGCAGCGCACTTAGCGGGGGGGCGGCAGATACGCAGTATTTT
TRBV6-1,TRBJ1-1,15,TRBD1,-,CASSGYLQGDTEAFF,TGTGCCAGCAGTGGGTACTTACAGGGGGACACTGAAGCTTTCTTT
TRBV14,TRBJ2-7,15,TRBD1,few,CASSQDGTGYYEQYF,TGTGCCAGCAGCCAAGATGGGACAGGGTACTACGAGCAGTACTTC
TRBV28,TRBJ1-5,15,-,once,CASSPTARRNQPQHF,TGTGCCAGCAGCCCTACGGCCCGGCGGAATCAGCCCCAGCATTTT
TRBV5-1,TRBJ1-6,14,-,once,CASRSEVYNSPLHF,TGCGCCAGCAGGTCAGAGGTCTATAATTCACCCCTCCACTTT
TRBV4-2,TRBJ2-1,19,TRBD2,-,CASSQDSAGSGIPYNEQFF,TGTGCCAGCAGCCAAGATTCAGCGGGTAGCGGGATCCCCTACAATGAGCAGTTCTTC
TRBV27,TRBJ2-1,15,TRBD1,few,CASSPRTGVKNEQFF,TGTGCCAGCAGTCCACGGACAGGGGTGAAAAATGAGCAGTTCTTC
TRBV18,TRBJ1-3,15,-,-,CASSRQDLSGNTIYF,TGTGCCAGCTCACGACAGGATCTCTCTGGAAACACCATATATTTT
TRBV15,TRBJ2-3,16,-,-,CATGQSLGTSTDTQYF,TGTGCCACGGGGCAATCTCTAGGGACTAGCACAGATACGCAGTATTTT
TRBV7-8,TRBJ2-6,13,-,-,CASSTSGANGLTF,TGTGCCAGCAGCACATCTGGGGCCAACGGCCTGACTTTC